One and the same sample provided the 6 T cell receptor beta chains below, sequenced in a study of blood T cell repertoires in COVID-19 (dated by TCRdb to about 2020). Library generation was performed with the immunoSEQ multiplex PCR assay. Sourced from immuneACCESS, this table was stored by TCRdb with only in-frame sequences that have V and J called. A share of the clones is absent; for the studies checked, an unresolved V gene accounts for under half, and the remainder has no known explanation. Here the sample has about 45,000 clones; 75% to 90% occur a single time. The top ten hold around 20% of the sample. The sample was peripheral blood. These receptors all come from a woman of 80 years or more in a cohort sampled during active or convalescent COVID-19.

The V call is TRBV24-1, the J call TRBJ2-2; D may be TRBD1 (5 bases). CDR1 and CDR2 from the germline V gene are KGHDR and SFDVKD. V was pared by 5 bases and J by 3 bases, with 12 bases between. The CDR3 loop spans 15 amino acids. The CDR3 loop is CATSGTLKDTGELFF. CDR3 coding DNA: TGTGCCACCAGTGGGACATTAAAGGACACCGGGGAGCTGTTTTTT.

The rearrangement uses TRBV7-8 and TRBJ1-5, with D unresolved. The CDR3 spans 15 residues. Germline values: CDR1 SGHVS, CDR2 FQNEAQ. Trimming removed 1 base at V and 0 bases at J, with 7 bases between. This chain's CDR3 is CASSLVGHSNQPQHF. The CDR3 DNA follows: TGTGCCAGCAGCTTAGTTGGGCATAGCAATCAGCCCCAGCATTTT.

V is TRBV6-6 and J is TRBJ1-4; D unresolved. CDR3 length: 12 residues. Trimming removed 4 bases at V and 13 bases at J, with 13 bases between. Germline-derived CDR1 and CDR2 are MNHNY and SVGAGI (reference sequence). CDR3 residues: CASSFNRDVLFF. The DNA for the CDR3 is TGTGCCAGCAGTTTTAACAGAGACGTACTGTTTTTT.

The chain has TRBV3-1 (or the pseudogene TRBV3-2) and TRBJ1-6; D is undetermined. The CDR3 runs to 13 residues. CDR1 is LGHDT and CDR2 is YNNKEL in the germline V gene (reference sequence). V was clipped by 1 base and J by 10 bases, with 8 bases between them. The CDR3: CASSQARESPLHF. Here the CDR3 DNA reads TGTGCCAGCAGCCAAGCCCGGGAGTCACCCCTCCACTTT.

The chain has TRBV5-4 and TRBJ2-4, with 10 nucleotides matching TRBD2. Germline-derived CDR1 and CDR2 are SGHNT and YYREEE (reference sequence). This CDR3 comprises 17 residues. Losses at the gene ends were 5 bases for V and 8 bases for J; bases not matched to a gene: 16. CDR3 coding DNA: TGTGCCAGCAGTTTGAGGGTACAGCGGGGGGGTGGGCACATTCAGTACTTC. It specifies CASSLRVQRGGGHIQYF. The variable domain in full, with the rest retrieved from reference TRBV5-4 and TRBJ2-4, is ETGVTQSPTHLIKTRGQQVTLRCSSQSGHNTVSWYQQALGQGPQFIFQYYREEENGRGNFPPRFSGLQFPNYSSELNVNALELDDSALYLCASSLRVQRGGGHIQYFGAGTRLSVL.

V gene TRBV11-2 combines with J gene TRBJ2-3; tentatively, D is TRBD1 (6 bases). Germline V gene lookup returns CDR1 SGHAT and CDR2 FQNNGV. Trimming pared 5 bases from V and 4 bases from J, leaving 16 bases between. This CDR3 is built from 15 residues. The CDR3 nucleotides are TGTGCCAGCAGCCCTTCGGTACAGGGCCCAGATACGCAGTATTTT. Protein sequence: CASSPSVQGPDTQYF.